Detailed here is one T cell receptor beta chain. Its cognate antigen is unknown. Germline loops: CDR1 SGHAT, CDR2 FQNNGV. The CDR3 consists of 17 residues. V lost 2 bases to trimming and J lost 2 bases; unmatched junction nucleotides: 9. TCRdb's table, derived via immunoSEQ multiplex PCR, lists solely in-frame clones and lacks some. The sample records tens of thousands of clones, roughly four fifths being singletons. This record comes from a study of T cells in narcolepsy. Study-wide findings and caveats: Reportedly, autoreactive clonotypes were serially detected in patients' blood but not controls'. Autoreactive clone sequences were missing from some blood memory CD4+ repertoires.

V and J are TRBV11-2 and TRBJ1-3; 7 nucleotides align to TRBD1. The receptor comes from a human donor with narcolepsy. The sample comprised CD45RA- memory CD4+ T cells from PBMCs. The CDR3 nucleotides read TGTGCCAGCAGCTTATCGGACCGCGACAGGGCTGGAAACACCATATATTTT. Translation: CASSLSDRDRAGNTIYF.